One sample yielded the 25 T cell receptor beta chains listed below, sequenced in a study of cytotoxic CD8 clonotypes in ibrutinib-treated CLL. The repertoire was sequenced with immunoSEQ multiplex PCR; TCRdb's copy has only in-frame clones and lacks some. The sample records around 250,000 clones, roughly 70% being singletons. This specimen was PBMCs, taken after 24 months of ibrutinib treatment. The receptors here all came from a human donor with chronic lymphocytic leukemia.

The chain joins TRBV27 to TRBJ1-2; TRBD1 agrees at 8 bases. The CDR3 spans 15 residues. Germline CDR1 is MNHEY and CDR2 is SMNVEV (reference sequence). J lost 6 bases, V lost 4 bases, and 10 bases had no gene match. The CDR3 loop is CASSSLQGGLNGYTF. The CDR3 DNA follows: TGTGCCAGCAGTTCGCTACAGGGGGGGCTGAATGGCTACACCTTC.

V is TRBV28 and J is TRBJ2-7; the D is unclear. Trimming left V 6 bases short and J 7 bases short, with 22 bases between. The CDR3 runs to 15 residues. CDR1 is MDHEN, CDR2 SYDVKM, per germline. CDR3 sequence (DNA): TGTGCCAGCAGGGCAGGTTCCGCCGGCCTAGGGGAGCAGTACTTC. Its translation: CASRAGSAGLGEQYF.

In regard to this clone: A clone one base away is much larger, so this may be a read error. The V and J genes are TRBV2 and TRBJ1-5; D is ambiguous. There are 11 residues in the CDR3. V was trimmed by 4 bases and J by 4 bases, leaving 2 bases between them. CDR1 and CDR2 from the germline V gene are SNHLY and FYNNEI. The CDR3 region has the DNA TGTGCCAGCAGTGTTAATCAGCCCCAGCATTTT. It encodes CASSVNQPQHF.

The chain links TRBV27 to TRBJ1-2; D gene unclear. Germline V gene lookup returns CDR1 MNHEY and CDR2 SMNVEV (reference sequence). The CDR3 has 14 amino acids. V lost 1 base to trimming and J lost 8 bases, with 14 bases between them. The CDR3: CASSLWGGIEGYTF. The CDR3 nucleotides are TGTGCCAGCAGTTTATGGGGAGGGATCGAAGGCTACACCTTC.

The rearrangement uses TRBV5-1 and TRBJ1-1; 12 bases line up with TRBD1. The V and J ends lost 4 bases and 4 bases, in that order; junction bases with no gene match: 17. There are 19 residues in the CDR3. Per germline, CDR1 SGHRS and CDR2 YFSETQ. This CDR3 is CASSPPLTGTGGLSTEAFF. The CDR3 nucleotides read TGCGCCAGCAGCCCCCCCCTAACCGGGACAGGGGGCTTGAGCACTGAAGCTTTCTTT. The variable domain in full, completed from reference TRBV5-1 and TRBJ1-1, reads KAGVTQTPRYLIKTRGQQVTLSCSPISGHRSVSWYQQTPGQGLQFLFEYFSETQRNKGNFPGRFSGRQFSNSRSEMNVSTLELGDSALYLCASSPPLTGTGGLSTEAFFGQGTRLTVV.

V gene TRBV27 combines with J gene TRBJ1-1; D ambiguous. Deletions cut 3 bases from V and 1 base from J, with 9 bases between. The CDR3 has 14 amino acids. CDR1 and CDR2 (germline): MNHEY, SMNVEV (reference sequence). The DNA of the CDR3 is TGTGCCAGCAGTTTCAGACACTCGAACACTGAAGCTTTCTTT. This encodes CASSFRHSNTEAFF.

The CDR3 region is CASSMPPGLEQFF. The CDR3 DNA reads as TGTGCCAGTAGTATGCCCCCAGGGCTTGAGCAGTTCTTC. The V gene is TRBV19, the J gene TRBJ2-1, with D perhaps matching TRBD1 (5 bases). The V end lost 3 bases, the J end lost 9 bases, and 12 bases lay between the germline ends. Looked up from germline, CDR1 is LNHDA and CDR2 is SQIVND (reference sequence). The CDR3 runs to 13 residues. Supplemented by reference TRBV19 and TRBJ2-1, the full variable domain reads DGGITQSPKYLFRKEGQNVTLSCEQNLNHDAMYWYRQDPGQGLRLIYYSQIVNDFQKGDIAEGYSVSREKKESFPLTVTSAQKNPTAFYLCASSMPPGLEQFFGPGTRLTVL.

This chain joins TRBV5-4 and TRBJ2-1; no firm D call. The V end was cut by 0 bases, the J end by 8 bases, with 24 bases between. Per the germline V gene, CDR1 is SGHNT and CDR2 is YYREEE (reference sequence). The CDR3 totals 18 residues. The CDR3 DNA follows: TGTGCCAGCAGCTTGGCCTCGAGGCCGGGTCTAAATCGGGATGAGCAGTTCTTC. It specifies CASSLASRPGLNRDEQFF.

The chain combines TRBV7-6 with TRBJ2-1, with TRBD2 matching 7 bases. Germline assignment: CDR1 SGHVS and CDR2 FNYEAQ. After removal of 1 base from V and 9 bases from J, the junction contained 15 bases not matched to a gene. The CDR3 totals 17 residues. The CDR3 sequence is CASSLVGTITQIGEQFF. CDR3 DNA sequence: TGTGCCAGCAGCTTAGTGGGGACTATCACGCAGATTGGTGAGCAGTTCTTC.

V and J are TRBV4-1 and TRBJ2-1; 10 positions match TRBD2. V lost 1 base, J lost 4 bases, and 7 bases stayed unmatched. Germline V gene lookup returns CDR1 MGHRA and CDR2 YSYEKL. This CDR3 has 17 amino acids. This CDR3 is CASSQGGGLALYNEQFF. DNA of the CDR3: TGCGCCAGCAGCCAAGGGGGGGGACTAGCGTTGTACAATGAGCAGTTCTTC.

As to this clone: The same CDR3 can be traced to other DNA sequences in this sample. This chain links TRBV7-8 with TRBJ2-1; maybe TRBD2 (6 bases). Germline CDR1 and CDR2: SGHVS and FQNEAQ. V was trimmed by 5 bases and J by 3 bases, leaving 11 bases between them. This CDR3 is built from 14 residues. CDR3 loop: CASSLAGRYNEQFF. DNA for the CDR3: TGTGCCAGCAGCCTGGCGGGACGCTACAATGAGCAGTTCTTC.

Only a few counts were recorded for this clone. CDR3 DNA: TGCGCCAGCAGCGAGACTAGCGGGACTCGCAATGAGCAGTTCTTC. Translated: CASSETSGTRNEQFF. The chain has TRBV5-1 and TRBJ2-1; 11 bases fit TRBD2. The length of the CDR3 is 15 residues. CDR1 SGHRS and CDR2 YFSETQ come from the germline V gene. Unmatched junction bases numbered 6, after V lost 4 bases and J lost 6 bases.

J is TRBJ2-1 and V is TRBV29-1, with 9 bases that match TRBD2. The V gene's germline CDR1 is SQVTM and CDR2 ANQGSEA. J was trimmed by 4 bases and V by 7 bases; bases with no gene match: 14. This CDR3 region has 16 residues. CDR3 coding DNA: TGCAGCGCCGGGCCGGGGCCTAGCGGGACTTACAATGAGCAGTTCTTC. This gives the protein CSAGPGPSGTYNEQFF.

This chain connects TRBV28 to TRBJ2-7; D is undetermined. The CDR3 consists of 14 residues. CDR1 and CDR2 (germline): MDHEN, SYDVKM. The germline V and J ends were trimmed by 4 bases and 3 bases, with 13 bases remaining between them. The CDR3 DNA reads TGTGCCAGCAGTTACCTTGGCGAGAACTACGAGCAGTACTTC. Its protein product is CASSYLGENYEQYF.

This clone was observed a few times. The rearrangement links TRBV11-3 to TRBJ2-1; TRBD1 might be the D (6 bases). The CDR3 length is 14 residues. Trimming cost V 5 bases and J 5 bases, with 13 bases left between them. CDR1 and CDR2 (germline): SGHNT, YENEEA. The CDR3 here is CASSPIKGDNEQFF. The CDR3 DNA is TGTGCCAGCAGCCCAATCAAGGGGGACAATGAGCAGTTCTTC.

The V gene is TRBV5-1, the J gene TRBJ2-7; D gene unclear. Trimming removed 5 bases at V and 0 bases at J, with 9 bases between. The CDR3 runs to 13 residues. Germline V gives CDR1 SGHRS, CDR2 YFSETQ. The chain's CDR3 is CASSPTDSYEQYF. In nucleotides, the CDR3 is TGCGCCAGCAGTCCGACGGACTCCTACGAGCAGTACTTC.

The genes are TRBV2 and TRBJ1-4; 7 bases are shared with TRBD1. Germline V gene data show CDR1 as SNHLY and CDR2 as FYNNEI. V was pared by 6 bases and J by 7 bases, with 11 bases of the junction left unmatched. This CDR3 contains 15 residues. Written as DNA, the CDR3 is TGTGCCAGCAGGATTACCGGGACAGTCGCTGAAAAACTGTTTTTT. The encoded protein is CASRITGTVAEKLFF.

This clone showed up just a few times. The rearrangement links TRBV18 to TRBJ1-4; weak D call: TRBD1 (6 bases). Between the trimmed V and J ends, which lost 2 bases and 3 bases, there was a span of 10 bases. This CDR3 region has 15 residues. CDR1 and CDR2 (germline): KGHSH, LQKENI. The CDR3 is CASSPRDTANEKLFF. The CDR3 DNA reads TGTGCCAGCTCACCAAGGGACACCGCTAATGAAAAACTGTTTTTT.

The chain carries TRBV10-3 and TRBJ2-2; D is undetermined. Germline lookup yields CDR1 ENHRY and CDR2 SYGVKD. The germline V and J ends were trimmed by 8 bases and 6 bases, with 4 bases remaining between them. This CDR3 spans 10 amino acids. This chain's CDR3 is CAIGAGELFF. Written as DNA, the CDR3 is TGTGCCATCGGCGCCGGGGAGCTGTTTTTT.

The CDR3 is CASSGTSGGPVPYEQYF. DNA for the CDR3: TGTGCCAGCAGTGGGACTAGCGGAGGCCCAGTGCCGTACGAGCAGTACTTC. The rearrangement joins TRBV28 to TRBJ2-7; 11 bases agree with TRBD2. This CDR3 spans 17 amino acids. Germline CDR1 is MDHEN and CDR2 is SYDVKM. J was trimmed by 4 bases and V by 5 bases; bases with no gene match: 13.

This sequence joins TRBV7-2 and TRBJ1-6; the D gene is possibly TRBD1 (6 bases). This CDR3 comprises 15 residues. The germline V and J ends were trimmed by 2 bases and 8 bases, with 13 bases remaining between them. The V gene's germline CDR1 is SGHTA and CDR2 FQGNSA. The CDR3 nucleotides are TGTGCCAGCAGCTTATCACAGGGACCGGATTCACCCCTCCACTTT. Protein: CASSLSQGPDSPLHF.

This chain joins TRBV9 and TRBJ2-5, with D hard to call. Germline V gene data show CDR1 as SGDLS and CDR2 as YYNGEE. CDR3 size: 14 residues. Trimming took off 3 bases at V and 3 bases at J, with 12 bases between the two ends. The CDR3 reads CASSGRAREETQYF. The CDR3 region has the DNA TGTGCCAGCAGCGGCCGGGCTAGAGAAGAGACCCAGTACTTC.

A remark on this clone: This same CDR3 is encoded by further DNA sequences in the sample. The rearrangement links TRBV5-1 to TRBJ2-5, with 11 bases aligning to TRBD1. The ends lost 4 bases at V and 5 bases at J; junction bases unmatched: 7. Germline V gene lookup returns CDR1 SGHRS and CDR2 YFSETQ. This CDR3 spans 15 amino acids. This chain's CDR3 is CASSRGTGGRETQYF. Here the CDR3 DNA reads TGCGCCAGCAGCCGAGGGACAGGGGGACGGGAGACCCAGTACTTC.

This sequence joins TRBV5-4 and TRBJ2-1, with D perhaps TRBD2 (6 bases). There are 11 residues in the CDR3. Per germline, CDR1 SGHNT and CDR2 YYREEE (reference sequence). Trimming cost V 4 bases and J 9 bases, with 8 bases left between them. The CDR3 loop is CASSLSGEQFF. The CDR3 DNA is TGTGCCAGCAGCCTTAGCGGTGAGCAGTTCTTC.

The gene calls are TRBV10-3 and TRBJ2-3, with D hard to call. Per the germline V gene, CDR1 is ENHRY and CDR2 is SYGVKD. The V gene lost 8 bases and the J gene lost 5 bases, with 14 bases spanning the gap. The CDR3 is made up of 13 amino acids. CDR3 residues: CAIGNLNRDTQYF. Here the CDR3 DNA reads TGTGCCATCGGGAACCTAAACCGAGATACGCAGTATTTT.